The 8 T cell receptor beta chains reported below all come from one sample, sequenced in a study of T cells in Graves' hyperthyroidism and ophthalmopathy. Amplified regions were TCR beta CDR3 sequences from RNA transcripts. HTBI primers drove first-round RT-PCR of the TCR CDR3. In TCRdb, the multiplex PCR reads were re-called with MiXCR into one record per CDR3 protein. The sample records 300,000 to 450,000 distinct CDR3 sequences, about 15% being singletons. Sequenced input: blood. The receptors shown here come from a woman between 25 and 40 years old with Graves' ophthalmopathy.

This clonotype was seen only a few times. The rearrangement joins TRBV20-1 to TRBJ2-1; 10 bases are shared with TRBD2. The CDR3 is made up of 17 amino acids. J lost 4 bases, V lost 6 bases, and 15 bases had no gene match. Germline assignment: CDR1 DFQATT and CDR2 SNEGSKA (reference sequence). CDR3 sequence: CSASPHLAGAGYNEQFF. In DNA, the CDR3 is TGCAGTGCCAGCCCGCACCTAGCGGGAGCTGGTTACAATGAGCAGTTCTTC.

In its sample, this clonotype was seen many times. The genes are TRBV19 and TRBJ1-1; 7 nucleotides match TRBD1. The ends lost 9 bases at V and 0 bases at J; junction bases unmatched: 16. From germline, CDR1 is LNHDA and CDR2 SQIVND (reference sequence). There are 17 residues in the CDR3. CDR3 sequence: CASTKGRDRHMNTEAFF. The CDR3 bases are TGTGCCAGCACGAAAGGTCGGGACAGACATATGAACACTGAAGCTTTCTTT.

This clonotype was detected many times. The gene calls are TRBV28 and TRBJ1-6; D not resolved. V was clipped by 5 bases and J by 10 bases, with 18 bases between them. Germline CDR1 is MDHEN and CDR2 is SYDVKM. This CDR3 has 15 amino acids. The CDR3 sequence: CASSKFKGLPSPLHF. The DNA for the CDR3 is TGTGCCAGCAGTAAATTCAAAGGGCTGCCGTCACCCCTCCACTTT.

Regarding this clonotype: A much larger clone lies a single base off, so this may be a read error. This chain links TRBV10-3 with TRBJ1-2; D unresolved. CDR1 and CDR2 from the germline V gene are ENHRY and SYGVKD. This CDR3 contains 14 residues. The CDR3 loop reads CAISERQTNHGYTF. In DNA form, the CDR3 reads TGTGCCATCAGTGAAAGGCAGACTAACCATGGCTACACCTTC.

V is TRBV5-1 and J is TRBJ1-1, with D perhaps TRBD1 (5 bases). V lost 0 bases and J 2 bases, leaving 14 bases between the germline ends. CDR1 and CDR2 from the germline V gene are SGHRS and YFSETQ. The CDR3 has 16 amino acids. In nucleotides, the CDR3 is TGCGCCAGCAGCTTGGCCCAACAGGCCTCTAACACTGAAGCTTTCTTT. Amino acids: CASSLAQQASNTEAFF.

J is TRBJ2-2 and V is TRBV12-5, with 14 bases that match TRBD2. Germline trimming cut 2 bases from V and 5 bases from J; bases unmatched to any gene: 4. The germline gives CDR1 LGHNT, CDR2 FRNRAP. The CDR3 is 17 amino acids. The CDR3 DNA reads as TGTGCTAGTGGTTTGCCTGGGACTAGCGGGAGAACCGGGGAGCTGTTTTTT. The encoded protein is CASGLPGTSGRTGELFF.

There are many counts of this clonotype. This rearrangement joins TRBV7-6 to TRBJ2-3, with D tentatively TRBD2 (6 bases). V lost 1 base and J 2 bases, leaving 13 bases between the germline ends. The germline gives CDR1 SGHVS, CDR2 FNYEAQ. The CDR3 runs to 16 residues. CDR3 residues: CASSLGVGGNTDTQYF. Here the CDR3 DNA reads TGTGCCAGCAGCTTAGGGGTTGGAGGGAACACAGATACGCAGTATTTT.

This clonotype was counted at least ten times. The J gene is TRBJ2-1, the V gene TRBV7-6; D is possibly TRBD1 or TRBD2 (5 bases each). The CDR3 covers 15 residues. The V gene lost 5 bases and the J gene lost 3 bases, with 14 bases spanning the gap. Germline V lookup: CDR1 SGHVS, CDR2 FNYEAQ. CDR3 loop: CASSLDGTNYNEQFF. The CDR3, as DNA: TGTGCCAGCAGCCTAGACGGGACCAACTACAATGAGCAGTTCTTC.